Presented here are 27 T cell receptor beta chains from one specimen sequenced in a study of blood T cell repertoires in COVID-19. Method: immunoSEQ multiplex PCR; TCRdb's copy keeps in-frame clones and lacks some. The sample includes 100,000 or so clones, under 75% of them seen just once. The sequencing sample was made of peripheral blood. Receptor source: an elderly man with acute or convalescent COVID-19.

The CDR3 DNA reads TGCGCCAGCAGCTTGGGTGGGGACAGGGCCTCCAATGAGCAGTTCTTC. Translated: CASSLGGDRASNEQFF. The V gene is TRBV5-1, the J gene TRBJ2-1, with 9 bases aligning to TRBD1. CDR1 is SGHRS and CDR2 is YFSETQ in the germline V gene. The J segment lost 6 bases and the V segment lost 0 bases, leaving 7 bases of the junction unmatched. The CDR3 consists of 16 residues. The complete variable domain, with remaining parts taken from reference TRBV5-1 and TRBJ2-1, reads KAGVTQTPRYLIKTRGQQVTLSCSPISGHRSVSWYQQTPGQGLQFLFEYFSETQRNKGNFPGRFSGRQFSNSRSEMNVSTLELGDSALYLCASSLGGDRASNEQFFGPGTRLTVL.

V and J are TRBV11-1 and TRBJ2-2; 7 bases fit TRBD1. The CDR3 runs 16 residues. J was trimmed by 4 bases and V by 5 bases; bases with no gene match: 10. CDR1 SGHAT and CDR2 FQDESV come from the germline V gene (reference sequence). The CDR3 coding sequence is TGTGCCAGCAGCCGACATCGGACAGGCTCCACCGGGGAGCTGTTTTTT. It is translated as CASSRHRTGSTGELFF.

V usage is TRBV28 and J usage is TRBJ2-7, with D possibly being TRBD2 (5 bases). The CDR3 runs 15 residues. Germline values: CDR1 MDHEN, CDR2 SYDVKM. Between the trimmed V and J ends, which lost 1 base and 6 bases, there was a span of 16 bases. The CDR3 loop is CASSLFSGREREQYF. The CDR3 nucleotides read TGTGCCAGCAGTTTATTCTCTGGGAGAGAGCGCGAGCAGTACTTC.

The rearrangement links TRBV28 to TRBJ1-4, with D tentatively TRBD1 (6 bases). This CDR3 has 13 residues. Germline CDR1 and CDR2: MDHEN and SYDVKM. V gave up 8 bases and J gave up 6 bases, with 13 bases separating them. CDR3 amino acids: CASQQGGDEKLFF. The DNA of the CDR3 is TGTGCCAGCCAACAGGGTGGGGATGAAAAACTGTTTTTT.

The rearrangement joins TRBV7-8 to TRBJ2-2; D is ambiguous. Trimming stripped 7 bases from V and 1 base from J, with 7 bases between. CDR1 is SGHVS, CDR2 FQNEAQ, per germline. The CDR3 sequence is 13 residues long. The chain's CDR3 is CASTPLNTGELFF. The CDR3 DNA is TGTGCCAGCACCCCCCTGAACACCGGGGAGCTGTTTTTT.

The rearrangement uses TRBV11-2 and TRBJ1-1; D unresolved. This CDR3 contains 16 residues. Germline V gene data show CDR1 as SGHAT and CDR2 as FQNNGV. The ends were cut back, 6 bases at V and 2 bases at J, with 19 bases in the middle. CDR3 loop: CASSPRAGRINTEAFF. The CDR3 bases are TGTGCCAGCAGTCCCCGGGCGGGTAGAATCAACACTGAAGCTTTCTTT.

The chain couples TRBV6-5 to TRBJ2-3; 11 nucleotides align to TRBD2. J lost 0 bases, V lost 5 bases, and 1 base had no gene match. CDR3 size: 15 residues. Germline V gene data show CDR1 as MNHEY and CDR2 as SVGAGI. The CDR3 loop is CASSRTSGSTDTQYF. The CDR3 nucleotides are TGTGCCAGCAGTCGGACTAGCGGGAGCACAGATACGCAGTATTTT.

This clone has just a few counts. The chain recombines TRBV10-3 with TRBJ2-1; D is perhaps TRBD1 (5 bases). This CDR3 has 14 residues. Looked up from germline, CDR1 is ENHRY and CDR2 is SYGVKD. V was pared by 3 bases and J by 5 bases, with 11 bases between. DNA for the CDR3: TGTGCCATCAGTGACAGGGTGTCACACAATGAGCAGTTCTTC. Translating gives CAISDRVSHNEQFF.

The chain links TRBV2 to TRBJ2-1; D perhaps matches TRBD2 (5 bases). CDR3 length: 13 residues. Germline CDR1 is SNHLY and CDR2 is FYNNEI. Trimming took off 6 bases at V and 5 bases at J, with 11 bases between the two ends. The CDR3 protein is CASRGPGNNEQFF. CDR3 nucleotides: TGTGCCAGCAGAGGCCCCGGGAACAATGAGCAGTTCTTC.

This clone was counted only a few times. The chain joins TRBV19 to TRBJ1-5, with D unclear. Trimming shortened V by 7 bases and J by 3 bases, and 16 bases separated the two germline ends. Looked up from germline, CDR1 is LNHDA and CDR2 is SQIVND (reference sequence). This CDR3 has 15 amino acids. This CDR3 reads CASKRDGALNQPQHF. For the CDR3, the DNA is TGTGCCAGTAAGAGGGATGGAGCCCTCAATCAGCCCCAGCATTTT.

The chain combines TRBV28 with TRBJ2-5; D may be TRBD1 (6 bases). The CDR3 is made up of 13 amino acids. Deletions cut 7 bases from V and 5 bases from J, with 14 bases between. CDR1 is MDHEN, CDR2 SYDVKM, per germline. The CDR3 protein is CASTQDSGETQYF. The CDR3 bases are TGTGCCAGCACCCAGGACAGTGGGGAGACCCAGTACTTC.

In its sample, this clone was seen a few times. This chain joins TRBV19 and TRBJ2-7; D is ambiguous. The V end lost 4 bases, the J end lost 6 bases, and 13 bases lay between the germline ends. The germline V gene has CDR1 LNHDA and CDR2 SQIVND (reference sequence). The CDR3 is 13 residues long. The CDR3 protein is CASSTSPNFEQYF. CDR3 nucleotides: TGTGCCAGTAGTACTTCTCCCAACTTCGAGCAGTACTTC.

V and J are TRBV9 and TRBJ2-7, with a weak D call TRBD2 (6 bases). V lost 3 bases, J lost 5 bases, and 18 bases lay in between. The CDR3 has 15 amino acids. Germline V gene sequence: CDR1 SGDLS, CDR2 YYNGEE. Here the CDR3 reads CASSAHGGIGDEQYF. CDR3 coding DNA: TGTGCCAGCAGCGCCCATGGGGGGATAGGGGACGAGCAGTACTTC.

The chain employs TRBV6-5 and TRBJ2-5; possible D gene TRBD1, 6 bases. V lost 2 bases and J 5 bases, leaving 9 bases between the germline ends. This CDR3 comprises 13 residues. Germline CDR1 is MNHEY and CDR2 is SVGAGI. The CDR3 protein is CASSYGGWETQYF. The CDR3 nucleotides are TGTGCCAGCAGTTACGGGGGCTGGGAGACCCAGTACTTC.

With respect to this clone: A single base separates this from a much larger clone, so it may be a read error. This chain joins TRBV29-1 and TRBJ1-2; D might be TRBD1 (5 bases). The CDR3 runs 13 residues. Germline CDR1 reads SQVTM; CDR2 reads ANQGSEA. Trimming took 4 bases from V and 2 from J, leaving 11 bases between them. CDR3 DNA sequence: TGCAGCGTTGTGGAGGGGTACAACTATGGCTACACCTTC. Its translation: CSVVEGYNYGYTF.

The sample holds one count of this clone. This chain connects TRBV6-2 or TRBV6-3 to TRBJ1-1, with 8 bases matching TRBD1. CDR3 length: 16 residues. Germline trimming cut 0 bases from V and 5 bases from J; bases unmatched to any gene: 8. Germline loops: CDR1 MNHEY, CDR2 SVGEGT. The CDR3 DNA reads TGTGCCAGCAGTTACTCATTACAGGGGGGCGAAACTGAAGCTTTCTTT. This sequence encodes CASSYSLQGGETEAFF.

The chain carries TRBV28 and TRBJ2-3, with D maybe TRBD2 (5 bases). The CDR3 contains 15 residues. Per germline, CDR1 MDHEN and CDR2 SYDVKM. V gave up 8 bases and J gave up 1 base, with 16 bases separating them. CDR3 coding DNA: TGTGCCAGCCTCCCTCCGGGGTCCCGCACAGATACGCAGTATTTT. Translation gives CASLPPGSRTDTQYF.

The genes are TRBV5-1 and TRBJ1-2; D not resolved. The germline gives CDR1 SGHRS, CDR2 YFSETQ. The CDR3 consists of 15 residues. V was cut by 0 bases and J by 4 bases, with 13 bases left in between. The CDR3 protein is CASSLDLREGYGYTF. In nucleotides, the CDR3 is TGCGCCAGCAGCTTGGACCTTAGGGAGGGCTATGGCTACACCTTC.

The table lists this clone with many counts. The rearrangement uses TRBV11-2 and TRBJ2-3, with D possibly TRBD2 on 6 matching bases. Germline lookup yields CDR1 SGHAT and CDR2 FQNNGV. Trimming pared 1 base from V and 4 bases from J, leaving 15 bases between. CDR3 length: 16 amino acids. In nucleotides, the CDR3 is TGTGCCAGCAGCTTAGGTCCGGGAGTCCTCCCAGATACGCAGTATTTT. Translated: CASSLGPGVLPDTQYF.

DNA of the CDR3: TGCGCCAGCAGCTTGGGTGGACCCCTTAGCGGGAGGATTTTCGGTGAGCAGTTCTTC. Protein product: CASSLGGPLSGRIFGEQFF. The chain combines TRBV5-1 with TRBJ2-1; 10 bases agree with TRBD2. This CDR3 has 19 residues. The J segment lost 9 bases and the V segment lost 0 bases, leaving 18 bases of the junction unmatched. The V gene's germline CDR1 is SGHRS and CDR2 YFSETQ.

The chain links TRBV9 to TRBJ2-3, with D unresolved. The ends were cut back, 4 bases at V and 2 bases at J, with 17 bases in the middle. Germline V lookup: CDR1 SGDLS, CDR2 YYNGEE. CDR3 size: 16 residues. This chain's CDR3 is CASSSSSGSPTDTQYF. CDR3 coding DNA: TGTGCCAGCAGCTCCTCCTCCGGTAGTCCCACAGATACGCAGTATTTT. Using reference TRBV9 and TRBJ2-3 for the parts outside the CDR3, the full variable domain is DSGVTQTPKHLITATGQRVTLRCSPRSGDLSVYWYQQSLDQGLQFLIQYYNGEERAKGNILERFSAQQFPDLHSELNLSSLELGDSALYFCASSSSSGSPTDTQYFGPGTRLTVL.

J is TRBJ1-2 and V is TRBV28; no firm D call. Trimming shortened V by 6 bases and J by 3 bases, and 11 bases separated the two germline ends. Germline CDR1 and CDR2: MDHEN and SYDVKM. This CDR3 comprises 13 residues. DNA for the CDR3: TGTGCCAGCAGCGACCGAGGATACTATGGCTACACCTTC. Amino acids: CASSDRGYYGYTF.

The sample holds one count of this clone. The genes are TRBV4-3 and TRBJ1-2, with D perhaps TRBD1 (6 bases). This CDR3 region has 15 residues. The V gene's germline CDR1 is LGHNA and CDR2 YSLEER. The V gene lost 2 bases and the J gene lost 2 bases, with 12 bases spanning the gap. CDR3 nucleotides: TGCGCCAGCAGCCAAATTGAGACAGGAAACTATGGCTACACCTTC. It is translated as CASSQIETGNYGYTF.

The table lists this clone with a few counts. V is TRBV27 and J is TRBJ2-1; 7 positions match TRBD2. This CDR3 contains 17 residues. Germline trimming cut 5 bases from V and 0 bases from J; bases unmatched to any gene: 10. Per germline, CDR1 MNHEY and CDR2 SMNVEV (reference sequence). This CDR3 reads CASSPRAGRPSYNEQFF. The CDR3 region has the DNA TGTGCCAGCAGTCCACGAGCCGGGAGGCCCTCCTACAATGAGCAGTTCTTC.

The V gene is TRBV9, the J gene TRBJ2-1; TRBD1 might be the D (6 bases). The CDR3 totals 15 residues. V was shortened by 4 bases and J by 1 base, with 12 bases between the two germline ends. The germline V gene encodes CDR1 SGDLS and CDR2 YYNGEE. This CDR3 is CASSPRDKSYNEQFF. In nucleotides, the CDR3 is TGTGCCAGCAGCCCCCGGGACAAGTCCTACAATGAGCAGTTCTTC.

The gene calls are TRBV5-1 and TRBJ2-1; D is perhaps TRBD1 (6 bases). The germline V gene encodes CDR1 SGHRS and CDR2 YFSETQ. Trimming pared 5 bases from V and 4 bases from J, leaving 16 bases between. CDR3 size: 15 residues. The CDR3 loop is CASRRGQSLYNEQFF. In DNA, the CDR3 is TGCGCCAGCAGGCGAGGACAGTCATTATACAATGAGCAGTTCTTC.

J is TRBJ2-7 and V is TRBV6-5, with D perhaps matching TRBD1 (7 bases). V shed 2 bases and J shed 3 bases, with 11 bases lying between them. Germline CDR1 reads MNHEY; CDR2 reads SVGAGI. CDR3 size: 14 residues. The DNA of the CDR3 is TGTGCCAGCAGTTACCGGCAGGGGGGCTACGAGCAGTACTTC. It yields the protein CASSYRQGGYEQYF.